One sample yielded the 30 T cell receptor beta chains listed below, sequenced in a study of Tregs in tolerant kidney transplant recipients. Repertoires were generated with immunoSEQ multiplex PCR, while TCRdb's copy carries only in-frame clones and drops some. The data hold roughly 250,000 clones, with roughly 80% observed a single time. Material for sequencing was CD4+ T cells from blood. Every receptor here comes from a human donor in good health.

This rearrangement joins TRBV6-6 to TRBJ2-5; 7 positions agree with TRBD1. Germline V CDR1 and CDR2: MNHNY, SVGAGI (reference sequence). J was trimmed by 0 bases and V by 6 bases; bases with no gene match: 4. The CDR3 totals 14 residues. The CDR3 nucleotides read TGTGCCAGCAGACAACAGGGGTACCAAGAGACCCAGTACTTC. Translating gives CASRQQGYQETQYF.

The chain links TRBV5-1 to TRBJ1-3; TRBD1 agrees at 7 bases. Germline V gene sequence: CDR1 SGHRS, CDR2 YFSETQ. The CDR3 consists of 15 residues. Trimming cost V 2 bases and J 0 bases; bases outside gene matches: 2. CDR3 amino acids: CASSLQGSSGNTIYF. DNA of the CDR3: TGCGCCAGCAGCTTACAGGGGTCCTCTGGAAACACCATATATTTT.

This clone was picked up one time. This chain links TRBV5-1 with TRBJ1-6; no clear D gene. The germline gives CDR1 SGHRS, CDR2 YFSETQ. The ends were cut back, 0 bases at V and 6 bases at J, with 7 bases in the middle. There are 14 residues in the CDR3. CDR3 in DNA: TGCGCCAGCAGCTTGGGGGATACTAATTCACCCCTCCACTTT. Translated, it gives CASSLGDTNSPLHF.

This sequence joins TRBV7-2 and TRBJ1-5, with D perhaps matching TRBD1 (5 bases). Trimming shortened V by 2 bases and J by 15 bases, and 23 bases separated the two germline ends. CDR3 length equals 15 residues. Germline V gene data show CDR1 as SGHTA and CDR2 as FQGNSA. The CDR3 DNA reads as TGTGCCAGCAGCTTAATTTTCGGGACCCGGGGTTCGTGGCATTTT. It specifies CASSLIFGTRGSWHF.

The rearrangement links TRBV2 to TRBJ2-5, with 14 nucleotides matching TRBD2. Per germline, CDR1 SNHLY and CDR2 FYNNEI. V trimming: 1 base; J trimming: 5 bases; junction bases outside the gene matches: 3. The CDR3 has 16 residues. In DNA form, the CDR3 reads TGTGCCAGCAGTGAAGGACTAGCGGGAGGGTTGGAGACCCAGTACTTC. It specifies CASSEGLAGGLETQYF.

The sample holds a few counts of this clone. The CDR3 here is CASKTQGFKTQYF. The CDR3 region has the DNA TGTGCCAGCAAAACTCAGGGCTTTAAGACCCAGTACTTC. The V call is TRBV6-5, the J call TRBJ2-5; D is possibly TRBD1 (5 bases). CDR1 is MNHEY and CDR2 is SVGAGI in the germline V gene. The CDR3 is 13 amino acids. Trimming pared 7 bases from V and 6 bases from J, leaving 15 bases between.

The chain carries TRBV27 and TRBJ1-5, with 7 bases that match TRBD1. With V trimmed by 5 bases and J by 3 bases, 7 bases remained unmatched. Germline V CDR1 and CDR2: MNHEY, SMNVEV (reference sequence). The CDR3 sequence is 15 residues long. The CDR3 DNA sequence: TGTGCCAGCAGTAGAGGGGGCGGTTACAATCAGCCCCAGCATTTT. Residues: CASSRGGGYNQPQHF.

The rearrangement links TRBV12-5 to TRBJ2-1, with 8 bases identical to TRBD2. Germline-derived CDR1 and CDR2 are LGHNT and FRNRAP. The CDR3 is made up of 13 amino acids. The V gene end was trimmed by 5 bases and the J gene end by 6 bases; junction bases not matched to a gene: 3. The CDR3 nucleotides are TGTGCTAGTGGTAGTAGCGGGACCAATGAGCAGTTCTTC. This translates into CASGSSGTNEQFF. The whole variable domain, filled in from reference TRBV12-5 and TRBJ2-1, reads DARVTQTPRHKVTEMGQEVTMRCQPILGHNTVFWYRQTMMQGLELLAYFRNRAPLDDSGMPKDRFSAEMPDATLATLKIQPSEPRDSAVYFCASGSSGTNEQFFGPGTRLTVL.

This chain joins TRBV28 and TRBJ2-7; D gene ambiguous. Trimming took 2 bases from V and 7 from J, leaving 9 bases between them. CDR3 length equals 12 residues. The germline V gene has CDR1 MDHEN and CDR2 SYDVKM. In nucleotides, the CDR3 is TGTGCCAGCAGTTTACTTAGGGCGGAGCAGTACTTC. This translates into CASSLLRAEQYF.

V and J are TRBV30 and TRBJ1-5; unclear D gene. The V end lost 3 bases, the J end lost 6 bases, and 15 bases lay between the germline ends. The germline CDR1 and CDR2 sequences are GTSNPN and SVGIG (reference sequence). The CDR3 length is 14 residues. The DNA for the CDR3 is TGTGCCTGGAGAGTAAAGGGAGGTACTCAGCCCCAGCATTTT. Translation: CAWRVKGGTQPQHF.

The rearrangement joins TRBV18 to TRBJ2-1; 12 bases fit TRBD2. The germline V gene encodes CDR1 KGHSH and CDR2 LQKENI. The V and J ends lost 5 bases and 7 bases, in that order; junction bases with no gene match: 12. The length of the CDR3 is 17 residues. CDR3 residues: CASSSQRKGTSGNEQFF. As DNA, the CDR3 is TGTGCCAGCTCATCTCAACGAAAAGGGACTAGCGGGAATGAGCAGTTCTTC.

This chain uses TRBV5-4 with TRBJ2-2; 8 positions match TRBD1. The CDR3 loop spans 17 amino acids. Germline values: CDR1 SGHNT, CDR2 YYREEE (reference sequence). V dropped 3 bases and J dropped 6; count of bases not matched to a gene: 13. CDR3 nucleotide sequence: TGTGCCAGCAGCTCCCAAAAGGACAGGGTTCTTCCCGGGGAGCTGTTTTTT. Translation: CASSSQKDRVLPGELFF. The variable domain in full, completed from reference TRBV5-4 and TRBJ2-2, reads ETGVTQSPTHLIKTRGQQVTLRCSSQSGHNTVSWYQQALGQGPQFIFQYYREEENGRGNFPPRFSGLQFPNYSSELNVNALELDDSALYLCASSSQKDRVLPGELFFGEGSRLTVL.

This chain uses TRBV7-9 with TRBJ1-1; D gene unclear. CDR3 length: 9 amino acids. Germline loops: CDR1 SEHNR, CDR2 FQNEAQ (reference sequence). Between the trimmed V and J ends, which lost 5 bases and 8 bases, there was a span of 3 bases. DNA of the CDR3: TGTGCCAGCAGCGACGAAGCTTTCTTT. Translating it yields CASSDEAFF.

In its sample, this clone was seen a few times. V gene TRBV6-1 combines with J gene TRBJ2-1; 8 nucleotides align to TRBD2. Germline CDR1 is MNHNS and CDR2 is SASEGT. This CDR3 spans 13 amino acids. The V segment lost 1 base and the J segment 10 bases; nucleotides outside the gene matches: 3. CDR3 in amino acids: CASSEVLAGEQFF. The CDR3 bases are TGTGCCAGCAGTGAAGTCTTAGCGGGGGAGCAGTTCTTC.

The rearrangement links TRBV6-5 to TRBJ1-1, with TRBD1 as a possible D gene (5 bases). CDR1 and CDR2 from the germline V gene are MNHEY and SVGAGI. Deletions cut 7 bases from V and 3 bases from J, with 15 bases between. The CDR3 is 14 residues long. CDR3 bases: TGTGCCAGCACCTACGGGGGGAAGGACACTGAAGCTTTCTTT. Encoded protein: CASTYGGKDTEAFF.

The rearrangement joins TRBV29-1 to TRBJ1-5; TRBD1 might be the D (6 bases). V lost 7 bases and J 3 bases, leaving 13 bases between the germline ends. Germline assignment: CDR1 SQVTM and CDR2 ANQGSEA. The CDR3 length is 13 residues. The CDR3 region is CSARDTYNQPQHF. For the CDR3, the DNA is TGCAGCGCCCGGGACACATACAATCAGCCCCAGCATTTT.

The chain combines TRBV5-1 with TRBJ2-6; D is ambiguous. The CDR3 runs to 12 residues. Germline V gene lookup returns CDR1 SGHRS and CDR2 YFSETQ. V dropped 9 bases and J dropped 0 bases, with 4 bases sitting between them. CDR3 nucleotide sequence: TGCGCCATCAACTCTGGGGCCAACGTCCTGACTTTC. It yields the protein CAINSGANVLTF.

This chain links TRBV6-5 with TRBJ1-5; 7 bases fit TRBD1. Germline-derived CDR1 and CDR2 are MNHEY and SVGAGI. V lost 6 bases and J lost 1; bases outside the gene matches: 3. The CDR3 has 14 residues. CDR3 DNA: TGTGCCAGCAGCGTGGACAGGAGCAATCAGCCCCAGCATTTT. The encoded protein is CASSVDRSNQPQHF.

The V and J genes are TRBV5-1 and TRBJ2-7, with 9 bases that match TRBD1. The CDR3 runs 15 residues. V shed 7 bases and J 0 bases; nucleotides not matched to a gene: 8. Germline CDR1 and CDR2: SGHRS and YFSETQ. The CDR3 nucleotides are TGCGCCAGCCGTACGGACAGGGGTCTCTCCTACGAGCAGTACTTC. It codes for CASRTDRGLSYEQYF.

The chain carries TRBV2 and TRBJ2-1, with TRBD1 matching over 7 bases. The CDR3 contains 12 residues. In germline, CDR1 is SNHLY, CDR2 FYNNEI. Trimming took 3 bases from V and 15 from J; bases not matched to a gene: 8. CDR3 protein: CASSDEGARTFF. The CDR3 DNA reads TGTGCCAGCAGTGATGAGGGGGCTAGGACGTTCTTC.

The chain joins TRBV5-1 to TRBJ1-4; D is undetermined. CDR1 is SGHRS, CDR2 YFSETQ, per germline. Trimming stripped 0 bases from V and 4 bases from J, with 13 bases between. This CDR3 has 16 residues. In DNA, the CDR3 is TGCGCCAGCAGCTTGGTTCTTCGTGGCAGTAATGAAAAACTGTTTTTT. It yields the protein CASSLVLRGSNEKLFF.

This sequence joins TRBV6-5 and TRBJ2-7, with 12 nucleotides matching TRBD1. V lost 6 bases, J lost 5 bases, and 5 bases stayed unmatched. This CDR3 region has 14 residues. Germline CDR1 is MNHEY and CDR2 is SVGAGI. CDR3 amino acids: CASSTGTGGNEQYF. CDR3 in DNA: TGTGCCAGCAGCACCGGGACAGGGGGCAACGAGCAGTACTTC.

The chain recombines TRBV5-5 with TRBJ1-5; D unresolved. Germline CDR1 is SGHKS and CDR2 is YYEKEE (reference sequence). Deletions cut 4 bases from V and 3 bases from J, with 14 bases between. The CDR3 is 15 residues long. The DNA of the CDR3 is TGTGCCAGCAGCAACGGGGTCCTCGTCAATCAGCCCCAGCATTTT. Residues: CASSNGVLVNQPQHF.

The rearrangement links TRBV5-6 to TRBJ2-3; tentatively, D is TRBD2 (5 bases). V dropped 4 bases and J dropped 0 bases, with 9 bases sitting between them. The CDR3 is 14 amino acids. Germline assignment: CDR1 SGHDT and CDR2 YYEEEE. The DNA for the CDR3 is TGTGCCAGCAGCAAGCGGCCAAGCACAGATACGCAGTATTTT. Translation: CASSKRPSTDTQYF.

J is TRBJ2-5 and V is TRBV14, with D tentatively TRBD1 (6 bases). Germline CDR1 and CDR2: SGHDN and FVKESK. This CDR3 has 14 residues. V was clipped by 4 bases and J by 5 bases, with 14 bases between them. The CDR3 DNA reads TGTGCCAGCAGCCCTCAGGGGTGGTTGGAGACCCAGTACTTC. As protein: CASSPQGWLETQYF.

V is TRBV5-4 and J is TRBJ2-7; D is unclear. This CDR3 spans 15 amino acids. Deletions cut 0 bases from V and 7 bases from J, with 17 bases between. CDR1 SGHNT and CDR2 YYREEE come from the germline V gene (reference sequence). The CDR3 region is CASSLAGSMGWEQYF. Written as DNA, the CDR3 is TGTGCCAGCAGCTTGGCCGGGTCCATGGGGTGGGAGCAGTACTTC.

In nucleotides, the CDR3 is TGTGCCAGCAGTTTACGACCTAGCGGGAGCGGTCCCCGAGAGACCCAGTACTTC. Residues: CASSLRPSGSGPRETQYF. The chain recombines TRBV27 with TRBJ2-5; TRBD2 matches 10 bases. Germline CDR1 is MNHEY and CDR2 is SMNVEV (reference sequence). The CDR3 runs to 18 residues. V trimming: 2 bases; J trimming: 4 bases; junction bases outside the gene matches: 13.

The J gene is TRBJ1-1, the V gene TRBV5-6, with D uncertain. The CDR3 runs 14 residues. The V gene lost 0 bases and the J gene lost 5 bases, with 11 bases spanning the gap. Germline loops: CDR1 SGHDT, CDR2 YYEEEE. The CDR3 region is CASSLGRIGTEAFF. The CDR3 nucleotides are TGTGCCAGCAGCTTGGGGAGAATCGGTACTGAAGCTTTCTTT.

This clone has a handful of counts. The chain has TRBV6-1 and TRBJ2-7; 11 nucleotides align to TRBD2. CDR3 length: 22 amino acids. Per germline, CDR1 MNHNS and CDR2 SASEGT. Trimming took 2 bases from V and 0 from J; bases not matched to a gene: 21. The CDR3 sequence: CASSERGGPFGTSGGLSYEQYF. The CDR3 coding sequence is TGTGCCAGCAGTGAAAGAGGTGGGCCCTTCGGGACTAGCGGTGGACTCTCCTACGAGCAGTACTTC.

V gene TRBV9 combines with J gene TRBJ1-1, with D hard to call. The germline V gene has CDR1 SGDLS and CDR2 YYNGEE. The V end was cut by 0 bases, the J end by 7 bases, with 10 bases between. CDR3 length: 13 residues. CDR3 coding DNA: TGTGCCAGCAGCGTAGGGGGTATGGATGAAGCTTTCTTT. Protein: CASSVGGMDEAFF.